A selection of T cell receptor beta chains follows, all from one sample in a study of shared clonotypes between healthy human individuals. The data were produced by immunoSEQ multiplex PCR, yet TCRdb's version contains in-frame clones alone and is incomplete. The sample consists of about 1.1 million clones, approximately 80% of them appearing once. The sequencing input was memory CD4+ T cells from PBMCs. The receptors here all came from a man aged 18 to 29 in good health. Some clones in this sample may be carry-over from other donors' samples. CDR3s include the opening cysteine and the closing phenylalanine or tryptophan. A D gene is named only where the DNA matches it firmly. Clone size is given for some rows only: seen once, a few or many times, or a class if the clone is expanded.

d_gene,j_gene,v_gene,abundance,CDR3nt,CDR3aa
-,TRBJ1-1,TRBV7-2,-,TGTGCCAGCAGCTTAAGACAGCAGACCACTGAAGCTTTCTTT,CASSLRQQTTEAFF
-,TRBJ2-7,TRBV29-1,-,TGCAGCGTTGCTGGACAGACCTACGAGCAGTACTTC,CSVAGQTYEQYF
TRBD1,TRBJ1-4,TRBV5-4,few,TGTGCCAGCAGCTTGATGGGGACAGGGAATGAAAAACTGTTTTTT,CASSLMGTGNEKLFF
-,TRBJ1-1,TRBV5-1,-,TGCGCCAGCTTCACGCAGGGGTCGAACACTGAAGCTTTCTTT,CASFTQGSNTEAFF
TRBD1,TRBJ2-7,TRBV7-3,-,TGTGCCAGCAGCTCGGCAGGGGGCGGGCTCCAGTACTTC,CASSSAGGGLQYF
TRBD1,TRBJ2-2,TRBV11-3,-,TGTGCCAGCAGCTTTGTAGGGACAGGGATCACCGGGGAGCTGTTTTTT,CASSFVGTGITGELFF
TRBD1,TRBJ2-3,TRBV4-3,once,TGCGCCAGCAGCTCAAGACAGGGTGCAGATACGCAGTATTTT,CASSSRQGADTQYF
TRBD1,TRBJ2-1,TRBV4-1,few,TGCGCCAGCAGCCATGGTCTCGACAGGGACTCCTACAATGAGCAGTTCTTC,CASSHGLDRDSYNEQFF
-,TRBJ2-3,TRBV7-3,-,TGTGCCAGCAGCTTACTAGCGCAACCCACAGATACGCAGTATTTT,CASSLLAQPTDTQYF
-,TRBJ1-2,TRBV19,-,TGTGCCACCTGGCCCGGACCCCCTAACTATGGCTACACCTTC,CATWPGPPNYGYTF
-,TRBJ1-2,TRBV6-1,-,TGTGCCAGCAGTGAGGGGGTGGAACACAGGTTCTTC,CASSEGVEHRFF
TRBD1,TRBJ1-1,TRBV19,-,TGTGCCAGTAGATGGGGACAGGGGGCCCATCGGGAAGCTTTCTTT,CASRWGQGAHREAFF
TRBD1,TRBJ2-2,TRBV5-8,-,TGTGCCAGCAGCTCCCGGGACAGGGCCACCGGGGAGCTGTTTTTT,CASSSRDRATGELFF
-,TRBJ2-3,TRBV11-1,-,TGTGCCAGCAGCTTCGGGGGCGCCGGCACAGATACGCAGTATTTT,CASSFGGAGTDTQYF
TRBD1,TRBJ1-1,TRBV7-2,-,TGTGCCAGCAGCTTTACTACAGGGGGCTATAGTGAAGCTTTCTTT,CASSFTTGGYSEAFF
TRBD1,TRBJ2-7,TRBV7-2,-,TGTGCCAGCAGCACAAAGGTAGGGGGCCTCGCCTACGAGCAGTACTTC,CASSTKVGGLAYEQYF
-,TRBJ2-1,TRBV20-1,-,TGCAGTGCTCGAAAAACGGGTGAGCAGTTCTTC,CSARKTGEQFF
-,TRBJ2-1,TRBV5-1,-,TGCGCCAGCAGCTTGAATAGTTTTACGTATTCGGTCGACGGTGAGCAGTTCTTC,CASSLNSFTYSVDGEQFF
TRBD2,TRBJ2-1,TRBV28,-,TGTGCCAGCAGCAATCTCCAGGCTAGCGGGGATAATGAGCAGTTCTTC,CASSNLQASGDNEQFF